Listed below are T cell receptor beta chains from one sample, sequenced in a study of blood T cell repertoires in COVID-19. The method was immunoSEQ multiplex PCR; TCRdb's version includes in-frame clones alone and lacks a portion of them. The sample lists over 100,000 clones, around four fifths occurring once. Sequences were obtained from peripheral blood. The receptors stem from a man between 40 and 49 years old with active or convalescent COVID-19. Both conserved end residues are trimmed from each CDR3.

v_gene | CDR3aa
TRBV9 | ASSVGTGNTEAF
TRBV4-1 | ASSQDQVQKLF
TRBV5-1 | ASRLRPQGGYT
TRBV7-9 | ASSGGIRGETQY
TRBV3-1/TRBV3-2 | ASSPGRDSPLH
TRBV10-1 | ASSGGQLNEKLF
TRBV18 | ASSPPSGQGAGNTIY
TRBV4-3 | ASSPGHTLANYGYT
TRBV4-1 | ASSQIQTKQGNTEAF
TRBV7-2 | ASSPGPTNEKLF
TRBV12-3/TRBV12-4 | ASSPRSGNTIY
TRBV19 | ASSVQGNREQF
TRBV10-3 | AISNSNGANVLT
TRBV9 | ASSVATLAATNTGELF
TRBV7-3 | ASSLDGRGDTQY
TRBV5-4 | ASSGPGATNEKLF
TRBV23-1 | ASSQSRQGNTEAF
TRBV5-1 | ASSSQGARNTIY
TRBV25-1 | ASSELGTKGNTIY
TRBV11-2 | ASSRSPSTSTFSYEQY
TRBV6-6 | ASRRIRQANSPLH
TRBV7-2 | ASRSDTVYGYT